A single sample is the source of the 32 T cell receptor beta chains below, sequenced in a study of cytomegalovirus exposure and HLA in healthy donors. PCR was performed using 60 Vbeta and 13 Jbeta primers. Sequencing was performed with immunoSEQ multiplex PCR; in TCRdb, only in-frame clones are kept and a portion is missing. The sample holds tens of thousands of clones, around 8% seen once. Sequencing used PBMCs. The origin of the receptors is a man aged 45-65 years in good health and CMV-seronegative.

J is TRBJ2-3 and V is TRBV11-1, with a weak D call TRBD2 (5 bases). Germline CDR1 reads SGHAT; CDR2 reads FQDESV (reference sequence). The CDR3 extends over 15 amino acids. V was shortened by 5 bases and J by 2 bases, with 14 bases between the two germline ends. This CDR3 is CASSAKGADTDTQYF. The CDR3 coding sequence is TGTGCCAGCAGCGCAAAGGGAGCCGACACAGATACGCAGTATTTT.

This clone was picked up a small number of times. The rearrangement uses TRBV4-1 and TRBJ1-2; 7 nucleotides agree with TRBD1. CDR1 is MGHRA and CDR2 is YSYEKL in the germline V gene. CDR3 size: 14 residues. Losses at the gene ends were 2 bases for V and 2 bases for J; bases not matched to a gene: 2. The CDR3 spells CASSQPTGNYGYTF. DNA of the CDR3: TGCGCCAGCAGCCAACCGACAGGGAACTATGGCTACACCTTC.

This clone was seen a handful of times. Written as DNA, the CDR3 is TGTGCCAGCAGCTACCTTAGCGGGAGCTCCTACGAGCAGTACTTC. This sequence encodes CASSYLSGSSYEQYF. J is TRBJ2-7 and V is TRBV11-2, with TRBD2 matching 9 bases. V was pared by 4 bases and J by 0 bases, with 4 bases of the junction left unmatched. CDR3 length equals 15 residues. The germline V gene has CDR1 SGHAT and CDR2 FQNNGV. The full variable domain, its missing parts supplied by reference TRBV11-2 and TRBJ2-7, is EAGVAQSPRYKIIEKRQSVAFWCNPISGHATLYWYQQILGQGPKLLIQFQNNGVVDDSQLPKDRFSAERLKGVDSTLKIQPAKLEDSAVYLCASSYLSGSSYEQYFGPGTRLTVT.

In its sample, this clone was seen a few times. The J gene is TRBJ2-1, the V gene TRBV9; 7 bases line up with TRBD2. The CDR3 is 15 amino acids. The ends lost 1 base at V and 1 base at J; junction bases unmatched: 2. The germline V gene has CDR1 SGDLS and CDR2 YYNGEE. CDR3 DNA sequence: TGTGCCAGCAGCGTAAGCGGGGATTCCTACAATGAGCAGTTCTTC. Translating gives CASSVSGDSYNEQFF. Based on the CDR3 plus reference TRBV9 and TRBJ2-1, the full variable domain is DSGVTQTPKHLITATGQRVTLRCSPRSGDLSVYWYQQSLDQGLQFLIQYYNGEERAKGNILERFSAQQFPDLHSELNLSSLELGDSALYFCASSVSGDSYNEQFFGPGTRLTVL.

The DNA for the CDR3 is TGTGCCAGCAGCGCCCAGGGCCCTAGTAGCGGGGAGCTGTTTTTT. Translated, it gives CASSAQGPSSGELFF. This chain uses TRBV9 with TRBJ2-2; a weak D match, TRBD1 (5 bases). Germline CDR1 and CDR2: SGDLS and YYNGEE. CDR3 length equals 15 residues. Between the trimmed V and J ends, which lost 3 bases and 7 bases, there was a span of 16 bases.

The chain employs TRBV19 and TRBJ1-5; 7 bases are shared with TRBD1. Germline assignment: CDR1 LNHDA and CDR2 SQIVND (reference sequence). This CDR3 contains 15 residues. V was pared by 6 bases and J by 1 base, with 6 bases of the junction left unmatched. DNA for the CDR3: TGTGCCAGTAGGACCACAGGGGTAAGCAATCAGCCCCAGCATTTT. Translating gives CASRTTGVSNQPQHF.

The rearrangement uses TRBV9 and TRBJ2-6; 7 nucleotides align to TRBD1. V was pared by 3 bases and J by 3 bases, with 9 bases of the junction left unmatched. The germline V gene encodes CDR1 SGDLS and CDR2 YYNGEE. The CDR3 has 17 residues. The CDR3 reads CASSDYRGLGGANVLTF. The CDR3, as DNA: TGTGCCAGCAGCGACTACAGGGGTTTAGGTGGGGCCAACGTCCTGACTTTC.

V usage is TRBV7-6 and J usage is TRBJ2-2; D possibly corresponds to TRBD2 (6 bases). Trimming removed 6 bases from V and 2 bases from J, with 10 bases in between. CDR1 and CDR2 from the germline V gene are SGHVS and FNYEAQ. This CDR3 region has 14 residues. CDR3 coding DNA: TGTGCCAGCAGTCGGGACTTTAACACCGGGGAGCTGTTTTTT. This sequence encodes CASSRDFNTGELFF. Combining the CDR3 with reference TRBV7-6 and TRBJ2-2 gives the whole variable domain GAGVSQSPRYKVTKRGQDVALRCDPISGHVSLYWYRQALGQGPEFLTYFNYEAQQDKSGLPNDRFSAERPEGSISTLTIQRTEQRDSAMYRCASSRDFNTGELFFGEGSRLTVL.

The chain recombines TRBV10-1 with TRBJ2-1; possibly TRBD1 for D (6 bases). CDR1 and CDR2 from the germline V gene are WNHNN and SYGVQD (reference sequence). The CDR3 consists of 15 residues. The V end was cut by 3 bases, the J end by 8 bases, with 17 bases between. CDR3 sequence: CASSDPWGPPDEQFF. In DNA form, the CDR3 reads TGCGCCAGCAGTGATCCCTGGGGGCCCCCGGATGAGCAGTTCTTC.

This clone was counted a few times. The CDR3 loop reads CASSYGGRPNYGYTF. In nucleotides, the CDR3 is TGTGCCAGCAGTTACGGTGGGAGACCTAACTATGGCTACACCTTC. This chain links TRBV6-5 with TRBJ1-2, with unresolved D. The CDR3 runs to 15 residues. Germline CDR1 and CDR2: MNHEY and SVGAGI. Trimming shortened V by 2 bases and J by 0 bases, and 10 bases separated the two germline ends.

The chain is built from TRBV6-1 and TRBJ1-3; D unresolved. The CDR3 is 15 residues long. V was pared by 2 bases and J by 1 base, with 9 bases between. Per germline, CDR1 MNHNS and CDR2 SASEGT. In DNA form, the CDR3 reads TGTGCCAGCAGTGAAAACAAAGAATCTGGAAACACCATATATTTT. This codes for CASSENKESGNTIYF.

The gene calls are TRBV6-5 and TRBJ2-1; D ambiguous. The germline CDR1 and CDR2 sequences are MNHEY and SVGAGI. This CDR3 spans 12 amino acids. V was shortened by 6 bases and J by 8 bases, with 11 bases between the two germline ends. The CDR3 reads CASSQNLDEQFF. The CDR3 region has the DNA TGTGCCAGCAGCCAAAATTTAGATGAGCAGTTCTTC.

Of note for this clone: The same CDR3 can be traced to other DNA sequences in this sample. The V gene is TRBV7-6, the J gene TRBJ2-5; D not certain. This CDR3 comprises 11 residues. The V gene lost 5 bases and the J gene lost 5 bases, with 6 bases spanning the gap. CDR1 SGHVS and CDR2 FNYEAQ come from the germline V gene. The CDR3 region has the DNA TGTGCCAGCAGCCCCGGGGAGACCCAGTACTTC. Translation: CASSPGETQYF.

This clone was detected only a few times. The J gene is TRBJ1-2, the V gene TRBV27; 7 nucleotides match TRBD1. Germline values: CDR1 MNHEY, CDR2 SMNVEV (reference sequence). The J segment lost 4 bases and the V segment lost 2 bases, leaving 1 base of the junction unmatched. This CDR3 is built from 13 residues. The CDR3 DNA is TGTGCCAGCAGTTTAACAGGGGTCTATGGCTACACCTTC. Its protein is CASSLTGVYGYTF.

The V call is TRBV2, the J call TRBJ2-3, with D maybe TRBD2 (5 bases). The CDR3 contains 14 residues. Trimming left V 3 bases short and J 8 bases short, with 15 bases between. Germline V gene data show CDR1 as SNHLY and CDR2 as FYNNEI. The CDR3 protein is CASSDYRGIGTQYF. CDR3 coding DNA: TGTGCCAGCAGTGACTACAGAGGGATTGGTACGCAGTATTTT.

The chain joins TRBV19 to TRBJ1-4; TRBD1 is a possible D gene (6 bases). This CDR3 spans 15 amino acids. V lost 4 bases, J lost 5 bases, and 14 bases lay in between. CDR1 LNHDA and CDR2 SQIVND come from the germline V gene (reference sequence). The CDR3 is CASSTPGQRNEKLFF. The CDR3 DNA is TGTGCCAGTAGTACCCCGGGACAACGGAATGAAAAACTGTTTTTT. The full variable domain, in which reference TRBV19 and TRBJ1-4 provide the parts outside the CDR3, is DGGITQSPKYLFRKEGQNVTLSCEQNLNHDAMYWYRQDPGQGLRLIYYSQIVNDFQKGDIAEGYSVSREKKESFPLTVTSAQKNPTAFYLCASSTPGQRNEKLFFGSGTQLSVL.

There are a few counts of this clone. J is TRBJ1-1 and V is TRBV2; D is undetermined. V was shortened by 6 bases and J by 0 bases, with 11 bases between the two germline ends. Germline V gene data show CDR1 as SNHLY and CDR2 as FYNNEI. The CDR3 contains 14 residues. This CDR3 is CASRDLTLNTEAFF. DNA of the CDR3: TGTGCCAGCAGGGATTTGACATTGAACACTGAAGCTTTCTTT.

V is TRBV27 and J is TRBJ2-3; D not certain. The CDR3 runs to 13 residues. Germline values: CDR1 MNHEY, CDR2 SMNVEV (reference sequence). Deletions cut 5 bases from V and 4 bases from J, with 10 bases between. The CDR3 DNA reads as TGTGCCAGCAGTCCCTGGGCCGCAGATACGCAGTATTTT. Translating it yields CASSPWAADTQYF.

This CDR3 is CASSLGRLWGQETQYF. The CDR3 region has the DNA TGTGCCAGCAGCTTAGGACGACTATGGGGCCAAGAGACCCAGTACTTC. The chain carries TRBV7-2 and TRBJ2-5; possibly TRBD2 for D (5 bases). Trimming cost V 1 base and J 1 base, with 13 bases left between them. This CDR3 is 16 amino acids long. The germline V gene has CDR1 SGHTA and CDR2 FQGNSA.

This rearrangement joins TRBV2 to TRBJ2-3; perhaps TRBD2 as D (6 bases). The CDR3 sequence is 15 residues long. Trimming removed 2 bases from V and 4 bases from J, with 13 bases in between. Germline CDR1 reads SNHLY; CDR2 reads FYNNEI. CDR3 protein: CASSESRGWSDTQYF. The CDR3, as DNA: TGTGCCAGCAGTGAAAGTCGGGGGTGGTCAGATACGCAGTATTTT.

This clone was found a few times. This sequence joins TRBV9 and TRBJ2-7; weak D call: TRBD2 (6 bases). Germline V gives CDR1 SGDLS, CDR2 YYNGEE. This CDR3 is 16 amino acids long. V dropped 3 bases and J dropped 3 bases, with 19 bases sitting between them. This chain's CDR3 is CASSEGPGTLIYEQYF. As DNA, the CDR3 is TGTGCCAGCAGCGAGGGGCCTGGGACTTTGATCTACGAGCAGTACTTC.

The chain joins TRBV27 to TRBJ1-1, with 9 nucleotides matching TRBD1. CDR1 is MNHEY and CDR2 is SMNVEV in the germline V gene (reference sequence). After removal of 3 bases from V and 5 bases from J, the junction contained 7 bases not matched to a gene. This CDR3 spans 15 amino acids. CDR3 sequence: CASSFLPDRGTEAFF. The CDR3 DNA reads as TGTGCCAGCAGTTTCCTCCCGGACAGGGGAACTGAAGCTTTCTTT.

The gene calls are TRBV6-1 and TRBJ2-5; 8 nucleotides align to TRBD1. After removal of 6 bases from V and 2 bases from J, the junction contained 2 bases not matched to a gene. Germline CDR1 MNHNS, CDR2 SASEGT. This CDR3 has 13 amino acids. The chain's CDR3 is CASSRTGQETQYF. The DNA for the CDR3 is TGTGCCAGCAGCCGGACAGGGCAAGAGACCCAGTACTTC.

In this sample, this clone turned up a few times. The genes are TRBV9 and TRBJ1-2; D is unclear. CDR1 SGDLS and CDR2 YYNGEE come from the germline V gene. V was pared by 0 bases and J by 0 bases, with 3 bases between. The CDR3 contains 13 residues. This chain's CDR3 is CASSVDTNYGYTF. The CDR3 bases are TGTGCCAGCAGCGTAGACACTAACTATGGCTACACCTTC. The full variable domain, its missing parts supplied by reference TRBV9 and TRBJ1-2, is DSGVTQTPKHLITATGQRVTLRCSPRSGDLSVYWYQQSLDQGLQFLIQYYNGEERAKGNILERFSAQQFPDLHSELNLSSLELGDSALYFCASSVDTNYGYTFGSGTRLTVV.

This clone has more than one count but fewer than ten. This CDR3 is CASRGGQETQYF. As DNA, the CDR3 is TGTGCCAGCCGGGGGGGCCAAGAGACCCAGTACTTC. This chain joins TRBV5-8 and TRBJ2-5; 8 bases map to TRBD2. Germline CDR1 SGHTS, CDR2 YDEGEE. There are 12 residues in the CDR3. J was trimmed by 1 base and V by 7 bases; bases with no gene match: 0.

The chain joins TRBV5-1 to TRBJ2-7, with 7 bases matching TRBD1. CDR3 length: 15 amino acids. Germline-derived CDR1 and CDR2 are SGHRS and YFSETQ. V shed 1 base and J 3 bases; nucleotides not matched to a gene: 7. CDR3 in DNA: TGCGCCAGCAGCTTGAGGGCAGGGGGTATCTACGAGCAGTACTTC. As protein: CASSLRAGGIYEQYF.

V usage is TRBV19 and J usage is TRBJ2-7; D possibly corresponds to TRBD2 (5 bases). This CDR3 has 13 amino acids. The V end was cut by 11 bases, the J end by 4 bases, with 18 bases between. Germline CDR1 is LNHDA and CDR2 is SQIVND (reference sequence). The CDR3 nucleotides read TGTGCCTCTTCCTCACCCCAGCGGTACGAGCAGTACTTC. It encodes CASSSPQRYEQYF.

By sample share, this clone is medium-sized. The chain links TRBV4-3 to TRBJ2-6; D ambiguous. CDR1 is LGHNA and CDR2 is YSLEER in the germline V gene. V lost 0 bases, J lost 4 bases, and 10 bases lay in between. The CDR3 spans 16 residues. CDR3 coding DNA: TGCGCCAGCAGCCAAGATCCGGGTGGGGGGGCCAACGTCCTGACTTTC. Its translation: CASSQDPGGGANVLTF.

This clone was seen a few times. The gene calls are TRBV28 and TRBJ2-7; 9 bases align to TRBD2. The germline CDR1 and CDR2 sequences are MDHEN and SYDVKM. This CDR3 region has 14 residues. V was clipped by 5 bases and J by 6 bases; unmatched bases: 8. CDR3: CASSRSGSSSEQYF. CDR3 nucleotide sequence: TGTGCCAGCAGTCGTAGCGGGAGTTCTTCCGAGCAGTACTTC.

This clone was detected a few times. One junction end does not reproduce the germline sequence, and a read error may be involved. The rearrangement joins TRBV4-1 to TRBJ2-1; TRBD2 aligns across 7 bases. Germline V CDR1 and CDR2: MGHRA, YSYEKL. The CDR3 has 17 residues. The CDR3 loop is CASSQVQWAGVYNEQFF. CDR3 nucleotide sequence: TGCGCCAGTAGCCAGGTCCAATGGGCGGGGGTCTACAATGAGCAGTTCTTC.

The V gene is TRBV5-6, the J gene TRBJ2-1; 11 bases fit TRBD2. CDR1 is SGHDT and CDR2 is YYEEEE in the germline V gene. The trim removed 2 bases at V and 6 bases at J, leaving 4 bases unmatched. This CDR3 is built from 15 residues. CDR3 coding DNA: TGTGCCAGCAGCTTACTAGCGGGAGCACTCAATGAGCAGTTCTTC. As protein: CASSLLAGALNEQFF. Looking up the rest from reference TRBV5-6 and TRBJ2-1 gives the full variable domain: DAGVTQSPTHLIKTRGQQVTLRCSPKSGHDTVSWYQQALGQGPQFIFQYYEEEERQRGNFPDRFSGHQFPNYSSELNVNALLLGDSALYLCASSLLAGALNEQFFGPGTRLTVL.

This rearrangement joins TRBV18 to TRBJ2-7, with TRBD1 matching 7 bases. Per germline, CDR1 KGHSH and CDR2 LQKENI. This CDR3 has 14 amino acids. V was pared by 6 bases and J by 3 bases, with 8 bases of the junction left unmatched. This chain's CDR3 is CASSQNRGFYEQYF. In nucleotides, the CDR3 is TGTGCCAGCTCCCAAAACAGGGGTTTCTACGAGCAGTACTTC. Full variable domain (rest looked up from reference TRBV18 and TRBJ2-7): NAGVMQNPRHLVRRRGQEARLRCSPMKGHSHVYWYRQLPEEGLKFMVYLQKENIIDESGMPKERFSAEFPKEGPSILRIQQVVRGDSAAYFCASSQNRGFYEQYFGPGTRLTVT.